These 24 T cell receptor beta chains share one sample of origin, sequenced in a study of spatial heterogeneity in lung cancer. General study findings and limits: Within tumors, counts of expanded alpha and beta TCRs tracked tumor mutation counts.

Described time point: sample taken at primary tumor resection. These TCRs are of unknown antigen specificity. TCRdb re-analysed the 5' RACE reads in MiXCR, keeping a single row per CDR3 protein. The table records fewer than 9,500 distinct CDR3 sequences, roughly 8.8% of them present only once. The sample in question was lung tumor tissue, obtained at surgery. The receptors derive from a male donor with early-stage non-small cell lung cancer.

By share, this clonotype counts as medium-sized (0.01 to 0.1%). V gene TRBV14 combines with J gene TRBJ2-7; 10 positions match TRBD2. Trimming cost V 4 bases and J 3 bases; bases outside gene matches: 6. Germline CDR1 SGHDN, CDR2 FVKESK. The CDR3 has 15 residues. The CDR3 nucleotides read TGTGCCAGCAGCCCCTTAGCGGGAGGCAACTACGAGCAGTACTTC. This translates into CASSPLAGGNYEQYF.

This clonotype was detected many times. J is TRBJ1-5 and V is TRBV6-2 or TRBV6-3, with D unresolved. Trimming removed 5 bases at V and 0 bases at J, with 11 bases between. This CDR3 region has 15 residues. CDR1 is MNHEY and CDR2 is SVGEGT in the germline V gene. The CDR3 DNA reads TGTGCCAGCAGTACCCGGGGTTATAGCAATCAGCCCCAGCATTTT. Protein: CASSTRGYSNQPQHF.

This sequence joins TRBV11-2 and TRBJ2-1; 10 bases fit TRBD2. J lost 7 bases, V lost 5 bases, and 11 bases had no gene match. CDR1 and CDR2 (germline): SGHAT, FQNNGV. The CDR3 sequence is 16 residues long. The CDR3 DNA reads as TGTGCCAGCAGCGGGTTAGCGGGGGGCGCAGGAAATGAGCAGTTCTTC. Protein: CASSGLAGGAGNEQFF.

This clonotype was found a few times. CDR3 nucleotides: TGCAGCGTTGAAGAAGAAGCAGGGGTCGAGCAGTACTTC. This encodes CSVEEEAGVEQYF. The V gene is TRBV29-1, the J gene TRBJ2-7; TRBD1 might be the D (6 bases). In germline, CDR1 is SQVTM, CDR2 ANQGSEA. V was pared by 0 bases and J by 6 bases, with 12 bases between. The CDR3 covers 13 residues.

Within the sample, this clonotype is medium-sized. CDR3 sequence (DNA): TGTGCCAGCAGTTCCCCGGCCGGGGGGTCCGAAACAGATACGCAGTATTTT. Encoded protein: CASSSPAGGSETDTQYF. The V and J genes are TRBV28 and TRBJ2-3; 7 bases are shared with TRBD2. Germline loops: CDR1 MDHEN, CDR2 SYDVKM. The junction had 13 bases not matched to a gene; V was cut back by 4 bases and J by 3 bases. The CDR3 spans 17 residues.

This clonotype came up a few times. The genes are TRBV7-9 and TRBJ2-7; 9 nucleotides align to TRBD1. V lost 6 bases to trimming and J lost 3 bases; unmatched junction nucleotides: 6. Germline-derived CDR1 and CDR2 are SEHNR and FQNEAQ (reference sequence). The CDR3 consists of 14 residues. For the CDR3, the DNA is TGTGCCAGCAGACGGACAGGGGTTGACTACGAGCAGTACTTC. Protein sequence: CASRRTGVDYEQYF.

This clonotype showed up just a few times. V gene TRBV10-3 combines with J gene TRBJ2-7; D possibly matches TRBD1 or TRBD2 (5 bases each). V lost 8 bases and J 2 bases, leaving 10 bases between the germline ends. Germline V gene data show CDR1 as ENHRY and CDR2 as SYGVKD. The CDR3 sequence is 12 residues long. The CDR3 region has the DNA TGTGCCATCGGCAGGGAGACCTACGAGCAGTACTTC. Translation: CAIGRETYEQYF.

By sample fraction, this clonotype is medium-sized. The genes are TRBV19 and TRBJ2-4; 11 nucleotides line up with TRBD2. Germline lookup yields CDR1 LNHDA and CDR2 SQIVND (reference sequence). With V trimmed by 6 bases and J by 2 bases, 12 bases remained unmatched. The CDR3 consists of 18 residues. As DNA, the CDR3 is TGTGCCAGTAGCCCCCTAGCGGGAGGCTTCGAGTCCAAAAACATTCAGTACTTC. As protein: CASSPLAGGFESKNIQYF.

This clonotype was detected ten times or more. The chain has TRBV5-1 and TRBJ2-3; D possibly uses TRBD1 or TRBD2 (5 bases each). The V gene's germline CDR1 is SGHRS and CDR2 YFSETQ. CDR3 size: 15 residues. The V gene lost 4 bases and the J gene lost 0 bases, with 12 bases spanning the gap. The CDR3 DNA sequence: TGCGCCAGCAGCACCGGGACGCTAAGCACAGATACGCAGTATTTT. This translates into CASSTGTLSTDTQYF. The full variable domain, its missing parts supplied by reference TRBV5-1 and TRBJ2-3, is KAGVTQTPRYLIKTRGQQVTLSCSPISGHRSVSWYQQTPGQGLQFLFEYFSETQRNKGNFPGRFSGRQFSNSRSEMNVSTLELGDSALYLCASSTGTLSTDTQYFGPGTRLTVL.

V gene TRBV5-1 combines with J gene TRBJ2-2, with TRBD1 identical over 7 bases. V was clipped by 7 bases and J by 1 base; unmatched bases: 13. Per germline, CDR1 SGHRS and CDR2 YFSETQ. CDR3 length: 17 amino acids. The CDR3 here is CASRQIQGSGNTGELFF. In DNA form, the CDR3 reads TGCGCCAGCCGACAAATACAGGGGTCAGGGAACACCGGGGAGCTGTTTTTT. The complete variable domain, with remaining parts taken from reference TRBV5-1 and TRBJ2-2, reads KAGVTQTPRYLIKTRGQQVTLSCSPISGHRSVSWYQQTPGQGLQFLFEYFSETQRNKGNFPGRFSGRQFSNSRSEMNVSTLELGDSALYLCASRQIQGSGNTGELFFGEGSRLTVL.

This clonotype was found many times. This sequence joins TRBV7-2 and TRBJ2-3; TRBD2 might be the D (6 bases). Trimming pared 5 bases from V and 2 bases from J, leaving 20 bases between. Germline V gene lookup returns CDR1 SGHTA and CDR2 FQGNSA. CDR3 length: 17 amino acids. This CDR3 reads CASSALAAGRNTDTQYF. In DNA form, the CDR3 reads TGTGCCAGCAGCGCCCTTGCGGCGGGGCGCAACACAGATACGCAGTATTTT.

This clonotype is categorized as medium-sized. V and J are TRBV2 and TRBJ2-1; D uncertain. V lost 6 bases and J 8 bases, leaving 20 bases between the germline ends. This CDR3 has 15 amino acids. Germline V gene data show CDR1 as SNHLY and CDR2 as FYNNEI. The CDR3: CASRQNFDTSDEQFF. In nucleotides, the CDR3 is TGTGCCAGCAGGCAAAACTTCGACACGTCCGATGAGCAGTTCTTC.

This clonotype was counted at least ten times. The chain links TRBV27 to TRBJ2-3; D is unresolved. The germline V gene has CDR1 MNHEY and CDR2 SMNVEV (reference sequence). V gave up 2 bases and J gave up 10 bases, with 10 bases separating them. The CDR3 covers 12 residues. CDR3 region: CASSLPSQPQYF. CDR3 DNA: TGTGCCAGCAGTTTACCCTCGCAACCGCAGTATTTT.

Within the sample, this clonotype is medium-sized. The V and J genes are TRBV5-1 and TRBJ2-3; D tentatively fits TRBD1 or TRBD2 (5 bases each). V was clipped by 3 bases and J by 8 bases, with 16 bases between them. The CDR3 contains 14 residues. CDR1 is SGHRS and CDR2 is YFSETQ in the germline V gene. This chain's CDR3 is CASSSLGDGGTQYF. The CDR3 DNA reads TGCGCCAGCAGCTCGCTGGGGGACGGAGGTACGCAGTATTTT.

For the CDR3, the DNA is TGTGCCAGCAGCCCCGGGACAGGCACTAGCACAGATACGCAGTATTTT. Its protein is CASSPGTGTSTDTQYF. The V and J genes are TRBV7-8 and TRBJ2-3, with 8 bases lining up with TRBD1. The germline V gene has CDR1 SGHVS and CDR2 FQNEAQ. V lost 5 bases to trimming and J lost 0 bases; unmatched junction nucleotides: 7. The CDR3 runs to 16 residues.

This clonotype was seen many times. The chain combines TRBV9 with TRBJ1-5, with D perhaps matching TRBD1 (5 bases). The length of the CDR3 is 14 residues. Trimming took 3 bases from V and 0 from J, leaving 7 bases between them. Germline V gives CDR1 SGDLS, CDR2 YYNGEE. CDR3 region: CASSADSSNQPQHF. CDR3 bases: TGTGCCAGCAGCGCCGACAGTAGCAATCAGCCCCAGCATTTT.

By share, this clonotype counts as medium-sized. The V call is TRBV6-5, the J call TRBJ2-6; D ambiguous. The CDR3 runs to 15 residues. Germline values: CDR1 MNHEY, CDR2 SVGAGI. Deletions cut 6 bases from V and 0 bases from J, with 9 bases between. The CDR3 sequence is CASRGGDSGANVLTF. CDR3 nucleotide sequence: TGTGCCAGCAGAGGTGGAGACTCTGGGGCCAACGTCCTGACTTTC.

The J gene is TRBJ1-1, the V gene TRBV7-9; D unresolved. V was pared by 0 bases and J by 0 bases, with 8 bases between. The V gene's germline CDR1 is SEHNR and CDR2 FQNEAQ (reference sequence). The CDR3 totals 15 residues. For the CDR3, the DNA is TGTGCCAGCAGCTTAGCTCAGCGAATGAACACTGAAGCTTTCTTT. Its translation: CASSLAQRMNTEAFF.

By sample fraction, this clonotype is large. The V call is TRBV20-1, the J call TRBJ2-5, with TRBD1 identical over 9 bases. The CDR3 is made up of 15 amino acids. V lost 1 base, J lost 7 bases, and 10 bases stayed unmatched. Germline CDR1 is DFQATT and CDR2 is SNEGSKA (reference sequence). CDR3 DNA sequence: TGCAGTGCTAGAGCGGACAGGGGCGGGGGAGCGACCCAGTACTTC. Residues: CSARADRGGGATQYF.

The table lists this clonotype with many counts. DNA of the CDR3: TGTGCCAGCACCGAGCGAAGCAGGTCACCCCTCCACTTT. Translated: CASTERSRSPLHF. This chain uses TRBV7-2 with TRBJ1-6; no firm D call. The CDR3 extends over 13 amino acids. Trimming cost V 7 bases and J 10 bases, with 14 bases left between them. Germline assignment: CDR1 SGHTA and CDR2 FQGNSA.

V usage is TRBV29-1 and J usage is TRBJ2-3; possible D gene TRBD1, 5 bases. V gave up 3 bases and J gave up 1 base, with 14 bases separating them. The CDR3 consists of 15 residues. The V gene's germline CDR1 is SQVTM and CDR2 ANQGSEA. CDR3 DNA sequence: TGCAGCGTTGAGTTCACAGGATTAGGCACAGATACGCAGTATTTT. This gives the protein CSVEFTGLGTDTQYF.

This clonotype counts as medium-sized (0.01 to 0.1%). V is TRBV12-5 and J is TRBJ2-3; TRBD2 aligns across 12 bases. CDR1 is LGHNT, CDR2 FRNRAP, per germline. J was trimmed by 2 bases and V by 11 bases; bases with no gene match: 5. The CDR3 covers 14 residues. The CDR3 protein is CASWTSGTTDTQYF. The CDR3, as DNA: TGTGCTTCCTGGACTAGCGGGACCACAGATACGCAGTATTTT.

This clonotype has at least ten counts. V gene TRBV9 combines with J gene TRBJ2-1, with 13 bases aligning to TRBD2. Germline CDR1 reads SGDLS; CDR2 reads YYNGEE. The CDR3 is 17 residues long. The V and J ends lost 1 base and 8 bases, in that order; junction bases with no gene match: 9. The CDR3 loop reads CASSVQSGTSGTHEQFF. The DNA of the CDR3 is TGTGCCAGCAGCGTACAATCCGGGACTAGCGGGACCCATGAGCAGTTCTTC.

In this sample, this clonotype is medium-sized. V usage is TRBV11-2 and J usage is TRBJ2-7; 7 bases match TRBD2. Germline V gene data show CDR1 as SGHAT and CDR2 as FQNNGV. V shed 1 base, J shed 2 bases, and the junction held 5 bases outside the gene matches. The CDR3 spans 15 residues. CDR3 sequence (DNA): TGTGCCAGCAGCTTAGTGTCCGGGACTACCTACGAGCAGTACTTC. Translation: CASSLVSGTTYEQYF.